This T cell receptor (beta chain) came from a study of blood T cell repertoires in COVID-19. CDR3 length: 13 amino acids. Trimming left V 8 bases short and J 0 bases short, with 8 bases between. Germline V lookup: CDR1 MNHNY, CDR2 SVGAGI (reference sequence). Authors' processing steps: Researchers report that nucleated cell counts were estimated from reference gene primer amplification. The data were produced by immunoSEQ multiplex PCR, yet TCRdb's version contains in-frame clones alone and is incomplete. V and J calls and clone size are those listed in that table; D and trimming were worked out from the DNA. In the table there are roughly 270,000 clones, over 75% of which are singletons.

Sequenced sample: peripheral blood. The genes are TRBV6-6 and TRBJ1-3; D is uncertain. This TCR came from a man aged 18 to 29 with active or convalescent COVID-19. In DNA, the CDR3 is TGTGCCAGCCGTTTATTCTCTGGAAACACCATATATTTT. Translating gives CASRLFSGNTIYF.